This record looks at one TCR beta chain sequence and its context. Relative to the germline gene, one junction end is altered; a read error may explain this. Per the germline V gene, CDR1 is SQVTM and CDR2 is ANQGSEA. The CDR3 sequence is 13 residues long. A single record per CDR3 protein comes from TCRdb applying MiXCR to the 5' RACE reads. The sample yields 50,000 to 75,000 distinct CDR3 sequences, about 20% seen once. Sequenced sample: memory CD4+ T cells sorted from a lymph node. The subset was: memory CD4+ T cells, CD4+CD45RO+CD25-. The chain employs TRBV29-1 and TRBJ2-6; D is unclear. The TCR sequence derives from a female donor with breast cancer. The CDR3 DNA reads as TGCAGCGCTAGGAGCACTGGGACCAACGTCCTGACTTTC. Protein sequence: CSARSTGTNVLTF.